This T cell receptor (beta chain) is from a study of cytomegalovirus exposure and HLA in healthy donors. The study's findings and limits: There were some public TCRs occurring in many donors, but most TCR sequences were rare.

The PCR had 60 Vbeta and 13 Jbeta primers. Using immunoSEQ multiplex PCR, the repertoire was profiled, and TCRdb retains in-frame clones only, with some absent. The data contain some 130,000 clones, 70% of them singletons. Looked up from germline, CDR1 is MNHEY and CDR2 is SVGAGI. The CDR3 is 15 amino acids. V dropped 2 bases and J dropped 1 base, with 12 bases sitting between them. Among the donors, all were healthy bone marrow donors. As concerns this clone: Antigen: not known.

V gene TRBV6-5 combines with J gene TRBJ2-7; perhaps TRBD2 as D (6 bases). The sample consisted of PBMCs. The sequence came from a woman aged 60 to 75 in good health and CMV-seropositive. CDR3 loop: CASSYLGTSSYEQYF. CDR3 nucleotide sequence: TGTGCCAGCAGTTACCTCGGGACTTCTTCCTACGAGCAGTACTTC.